Here is one T cell receptor beta chain with its context. As yet, its antigen is unknown. Baseline was the first blood sampling point, followed by cycle 4 day 1 and cycle 7 day 1. This specimen belongs to a study of OX40 agonist ivuxolimab in advanced cancers. Looking at the study overall: Among those enrolled, mean age was approximately 62 years (range 23 to 79) and 82.7% were male. Checkpoint inhibitors had been given previously to about 38% of patients.

Sequencing was performed with immunoSEQ multiplex PCR; in TCRdb, only in-frame clones are kept and a portion is missing. Of over 70,000 clones in the sample, around nine tenths were seen once. Study results and caveats: Expanded peripheral T cells had an undetermined antigen specificity.

The germline V gene has CDR1 SGHTA and CDR2 FQGNSA. The CDR3 loop spans 16 amino acids. The V segment lost 1 base and the J segment 7 bases; nucleotides outside the gene matches: 3. This sequence originates from an adult with an advanced solid tumor such as melanoma, head and neck, liver or kidney cancer. The chain employs TRBV7-2 and TRBJ2-3; 15 nucleotides match TRBD2. The specimen comprised CD4+ or CD8+ T cells sorted from blood, sampled in a trial of the OX40 agonist ivuxolimab. In nucleotides, the CDR3 is TGTGCCAGCAGCTTAGGGGGACTAGCGGGAGGAAATACGCAGTATTTT. Translating it yields CASSLGGLAGGNTQYF.